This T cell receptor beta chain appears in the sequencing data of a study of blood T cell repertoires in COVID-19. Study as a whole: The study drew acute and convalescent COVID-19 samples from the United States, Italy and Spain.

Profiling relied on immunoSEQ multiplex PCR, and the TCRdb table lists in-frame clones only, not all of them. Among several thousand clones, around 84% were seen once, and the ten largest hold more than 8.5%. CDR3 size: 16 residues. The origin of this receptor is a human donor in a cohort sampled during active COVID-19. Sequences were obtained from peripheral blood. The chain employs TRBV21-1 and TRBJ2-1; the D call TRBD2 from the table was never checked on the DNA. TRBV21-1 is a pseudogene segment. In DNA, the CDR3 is TGTGCCAGCAGCAGTTACTTGGAGAGTCCCTACAATGAGCAGTTCTTC. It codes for CASSSYLESPYNEQFF.